These 5 T cell receptor beta chains share one sample of origin, sequenced in a study of CD8+CD57+ T cells in acquired aplastic anemia. Those patients picked for sequencing had displayed CD8+CD57+ cell expansion on flow cytometry. The TCR beta profiling, which covered VDJ combination and CDR3 sequence, was carried out using genomic DNA as the template. TCRdb reanalysed the reads using MiXCR and keeps one entry per CDR3 protein. This table has a few hundred thousand distinct CDR3 sequences, under 55% appearing once. The sequenced sample was sorted CD4+, CD8+, or CD8+CD57+ T cells (not recorded which) from PBMCs. Receptors originate from a human donor with aplastic anemia.

The V call is TRBV10-3, the J call TRBJ2-7, with a weak D call TRBD1 (5 bases). The germline V and J ends were trimmed by 10 bases and 3 bases, with 19 bases remaining between them. Germline V gene sequence: CDR1 ENHRY, CDR2 SYGVKD. CDR3 size: 14 residues. CDR3: CATQRGQGVYEQYF. In DNA, the CDR3 is TGTGCCACCCAGCGCGGACAAGGGGTCTACGAGCAGTACTTC.

This clonotype has at least ten counts. The V gene is TRBV2, the J gene TRBJ2-1, with 9 positions matching TRBD2. CDR1 and CDR2 (germline): SNHLY, FYNNEI. V was pared by 4 bases and J by 8 bases, with 12 bases of the junction left unmatched. CDR3 size: 16 residues. CDR3 DNA sequence: TGTGCCAGCAGTGGCGAGACTAGCGGACCGTGGGATGAGCAGTTCTTC. Translating it yields CASSGETSGPWDEQFF.

The chain has TRBV18 and TRBJ2-5; D call uncertain. Germline lookup yields CDR1 KGHSH and CDR2 LQKENI. V lost 6 bases, J lost 1 base, and 9 bases lay in between. This CDR3 has 13 amino acids. The CDR3 DNA reads as TGTGCCAGCTCCGATACCCCCCAAGAGACCCAGTACTTC. Amino acid sequence: CASSDTPQETQYF. Drawing the rest from reference TRBV18 and TRBJ2-5, the complete variable domain is NAGVMQNPRHLVRRRGQEARLRCSPMKGHSHVYWYRQLPEEGLKFMVYLQKENIIDESGMPKERFSAEFPKEGPSILRIQQVVRGDSAAYFCASSDTPQETQYFGPGTRLLVL.

The rearrangement uses TRBV6-1 and TRBJ1-2; D is ambiguous. With 5 bases removed from V and 0 bases from J, the gap between germline ends came to 13 bases. This CDR3 is built from 15 residues. Germline V gene data show CDR1 as MNHNS and CDR2 as SASEGT. CDR3 sequence: CASSFSQASNYGYTF. Here the CDR3 DNA reads TGTGCCAGCAGTTTCTCCCAAGCTTCTAACTATGGCTACACCTTC.

This clonotype showed up many times. The gene calls are TRBV29-1 and TRBJ2-3; 8 nucleotides match TRBD2. The CDR3 runs to 14 residues. Unmatched junction bases numbered 7, after V lost 7 bases and J lost 1 base. The germline V gene encodes CDR1 SQVTM and CDR2 ANQGSEA. The CDR3 sequence: CSANLGLGTDTQYF. The DNA for the CDR3 is TGCAGCGCCAACCTGGGACTAGGCACAGATACGCAGTATTTT.